The 23 T cell receptor beta chains listed next were all sequenced from one sample in a study of regulatory T cells in long-lasting Graves disease. Arm-PCR of CDR3 regions and iRepertoire HTBI primers were the basis on which TCR beta libraries were built. TCRdb called the multiplex PCR reads again in MiXCR, with one record for every CDR3 protein. This table has a few hundred thousand distinct CDR3 sequences, 12% appearing once. The time point is: newly diagnosed GD, antithyroid drugs for less than 3 months. From PBMCs, RNA was extracted and then used to make the TCR library. These same records also appear under a second study, on T cells in Graves' hyperthyroidism and ophthalmopathy.

Here the sequenced sample was peripheral blood mononuclear cells (PBMCs), taken at new diagnosis, from a patient treated with antithyroid drugs. The origin of the receptors is a young woman with Graves disease.

This clonotype was seen ten or more times. The chain links TRBV12-3 or TRBV12-4 to TRBJ2-1, with D unclear. The CDR3 is 13 amino acids. Trimming shortened V by 1 base and J by 3 bases, and 4 bases separated the two germline ends. In nucleotides, the CDR3 is TGTGCCAGCAGTTTAGTGGTCTACAATGAGCAGTTCTTC. This sequence encodes CASSLVVYNEQFF.

This clonotype has a count of ten or more. The chain uses TRBV18 and TRBJ1-2, with 7 bases matching TRBD1. With V trimmed by 7 bases and J by 5 bases, 10 bases remained unmatched. Germline V gives CDR1 KGHSH, CDR2 LQKENI. This CDR3 contains 14 residues. CDR3 bases: TGTGCCAGCTATGCCGGGACAGAATTTTATGGCTACACCTTC. Protein: CASYAGTEFYGYTF.

This sequence joins TRBV20-1 and TRBJ2-3; 9 bases agree with TRBD2. With 5 bases clipped from V and 2 bases from J, the junction kept 11 bases outside the gene matches. CDR1 and CDR2 from the germline V gene are DFQATT and SNEGSKA (reference sequence). The CDR3 extends over 16 amino acids. CDR3 DNA: TGCAGTGCTCGCGGTGGAGCGGGGGGACCCACAGATACGCAGTATTTT. Translating gives CSARGGAGGPTDTQYF.

Ten or more counts support this clonotype. The chain carries TRBV15 and TRBJ2-3; D is possibly TRBD2 (6 bases). Germline V CDR1 and CDR2: LNHNV, YYDKDF (reference sequence). The CDR3 loop spans 17 amino acids. V dropped 2 bases and J dropped 1 base, with 16 bases sitting between them. The CDR3 reads CATSRRRGVGGTDTQYF. CDR3 sequence (DNA): TGTGCCACCAGCAGACGACGCGGGGTAGGCGGCACAGATACGCAGTATTTT.

This clonotype was detected many times. This chain links TRBV7-2 with TRBJ2-5; D is ambiguous. Germline loops: CDR1 SGHTA, CDR2 FQGNSA. CDR3 length equals 14 residues. V lost 7 bases and J 0 bases, leaving 12 bases between the germline ends. The CDR3 DNA follows: TGTGCCAGCACCACCGACTCAAACCAAGAGACCCAGTACTTC. Protein: CASTTDSNQETQYF.

This clonotype has a count of ten or more. This rearrangement joins TRBV20-1 to TRBJ2-7; D call uncertain. The CDR3 loop spans 14 amino acids. CDR1 and CDR2 (germline): DFQATT, SNEGSKA (reference sequence). V was pared by 3 bases and J by 0 bases, with 12 bases between. The CDR3 region has the DNA TGCAGTGCTAGGTCCAGGATCAGCTCCTACGAGCAGTACTTC. As protein: CSARSRISSYEQYF.

At least ten counts were recorded for this clonotype. J is TRBJ2-7 and V is TRBV12-3 or TRBV12-4; TRBD2 matches 7 bases. This CDR3 contains 13 residues. Trimming took 2 bases from V and 7 from J; bases not matched to a gene: 5. The CDR3 DNA follows: TGTGCCAGCAGTTTATCCCAGGGAGGGGAGCAGTACTTC. The encoded protein is CASSLSQGGEQYF.

This clonotype showed up just a few times. The chain links TRBV6-5 to TRBJ2-5; possible D gene TRBD2, 5 bases. Germline CDR1 is MNHEY and CDR2 is SVGAGI. Trimming shortened V by 2 bases and J by 2 bases, and 6 bases separated the two germline ends. There are 13 residues in the CDR3. CDR3 amino acids: CASSYRGQETQYF. The DNA for the CDR3 is TGTGCCAGCAGTTACCGCGGGCAAGAGACCCAGTACTTC.

The chain is built from TRBV28 and TRBJ2-1, with D possibly being TRBD2 (6 bases). The CDR3 runs to 16 residues. Germline V lookup: CDR1 MDHEN, CDR2 SYDVKM. The V and J ends lost 4 bases and 1 base respectively, with 14 bases between them. CDR3 sequence: CASSSLGRESYNEQFF. The CDR3 DNA reads as TGTGCCAGCAGTTCCCTGGGGCGGGAATCCTACAATGAGCAGTTCTTC.

This clonotype was observed many times. The genes are TRBV24-1 and TRBJ2-1, with D possibly being TRBD2 (5 bases). CDR1 KGHDR and CDR2 SFDVKD come from the germline V gene. The ends were cut back, 4 bases at V and 4 bases at J, with 10 bases in the middle. This CDR3 comprises 14 residues. The CDR3 bases are TGTGCCACCAGTGAGGAGCGGAGGTACAATGAGCAGTTCTTC. The encoded protein is CATSEERRYNEQFF.

This clonotype was detected a few times. This rearrangement joins TRBV10-2 to TRBJ2-1; possibly TRBD2 for D (5 bases). This CDR3 region has 19 residues. Germline values: CDR1 WSHSY, CDR2 SAAADI. The V gene lost 8 bases and the J gene lost 0 bases, with 26 bases spanning the gap. CDR3 nucleotides: TGCGCCAGCTGGCCCGGACTCCCCCGCGAGGAGTCCTCCTACAATGAGCAGTTCTTC. As protein: CASWPGLPREESSYNEQFF.

This chain joins TRBV20-1 and TRBJ1-1; D possibly corresponds to TRBD1 (6 bases). Germline V lookup: CDR1 DFQATT, CDR2 SNEGSKA (reference sequence). Trimming cost V 5 bases and J 8 bases, with 24 bases left between them. The CDR3 runs to 15 residues. CDR3 loop: CSAQRGLGAVTEAFF. CDR3 DNA sequence: TGCAGTGCTCAGCGTGGCCTGGGGGCTGTCACGGAAGCTTTCTTT.

This clonotype came up many times. The chain has TRBV27 and TRBJ1-2, with D possibly TRBD1 on 6 matching bases. The CDR3 loop spans 15 amino acids. V lost 5 bases, J lost 3 bases, and 16 bases lay in between. Germline CDR1 and CDR2: MNHEY and SMNVEV (reference sequence). CDR3 DNA: TGTGCCAGCAGTCTACGACGGACAGCTTACTATGGCTACACCTTC. Residues: CASSLRRTAYYGYTF.

This clonotype was seen more than once but under ten times. At one boundary the junction diverges from the germline segment, which might be a read error. The rearrangement joins TRBV7-2 to TRBJ2-3; 8 bases are shared with TRBD1. This CDR3 contains 19 residues. CDR1 is SGHTA and CDR2 is FQGNSA in the germline V gene. The CDR3 DNA reads TGTGCCAGCATCTTACATTTAACCCCAGGGGGCCGGAGCACAGATACGCAGTATTTT. Translating it yields CASILHLTPGGRSTDTQYF.

This clonotype was seen repeatedly, ten times or more. CDR3 DNA sequence: TGTGCCAGCAGCCCACCTCGACCTTTAGCGGCCATTTTAGCGGGAGAGGTCAATGAGCAGTTCTTC. Its translation is CASSPPRPLAAILAGEVNEQFF. This chain links TRBV27 with TRBJ2-1; 9 bases line up with TRBD2. This CDR3 is 22 amino acids long. Germline values: CDR1 MNHEY, CDR2 SMNVEV (reference sequence). With 6 bases clipped from V and 6 bases from J, the junction kept 30 bases outside the gene matches.

As for this clonotype: This likely stems from a read error, as it lies one base from a far larger clone. V usage is TRBV3-1 and J usage is TRBJ1-2; D perhaps matches TRBD1 (5 bases). From germline, CDR1 is LGHDT and CDR2 YNNKEL (reference sequence). Trimming removed 4 bases at V and 6 bases at J, with 18 bases between. The CDR3 is made up of 15 amino acids. Here the CDR3 reads CASSPGGTGRNGYTF. CDR3 in DNA: TGTGCCAGCAGCCCCGGGGGTACGGGTAGGAATGGCTACACCTTC.

This clonotype was detected many times. The V and J genes are TRBV10-3 and TRBJ1-1; unclear D gene. This CDR3 has 13 residues. V was cut by 4 bases and J by 1 base, with 7 bases left in between. Germline V gives CDR1 ENHRY, CDR2 SYGVKD. The CDR3 DNA sequence: TGTGCCATCAGTGTCAGTGGGAACACTGAAGCTTTCTTT. Its protein product is CAISVSGNTEAFF.

This clonotype was seen once. A clone one base away is much larger, so this may be a read error. The CDR3 region has the DNA TGTGCCAGCAGCTTAGCCCTCAATCAGCCCCGGCATTTT. Its translation: CASSLALNQPRHF. The chain joins TRBV11-2 to TRBJ1-5, with D unclear. The CDR3 covers 13 residues. CDR1 is SGHAT, CDR2 FQNNGV, per germline.

This clonotype was observed many times. The DNA of the CDR3 is TGTGCCAGCAGTTATCAAGGGAATGACCGTCAAATTTCCTACAATGAGCAGTTCTTC. This translates into CASSYQGNDRQISYNEQFF. The chain has TRBV6-2 or TRBV6-3 and TRBJ2-1; D is ambiguous. Looked up from germline, CDR1 is MNHEY and CDR2 is SVGEGT. The CDR3 runs to 19 residues. V was shortened by 3 bases and J by 1 base, with 22 bases between the two germline ends.

In its sample, this clonotype was seen a few times. V usage is TRBV10-3 and J usage is TRBJ2-3; 7 bases align to TRBD2. Germline loops: CDR1 ENHRY, CDR2 SYGVKD. The CDR3 consists of 16 residues. Trimming at V came to 0 bases and at J to 6 bases, leaving 9 bases not matched to a gene. CDR3: CAISESKGGPADTQYF. The CDR3 DNA reads as TGTGCCATCAGTGAGTCGAAGGGAGGGCCAGCTGATACGCAGTATTTT.

This clonotype was found many times. DNA of the CDR3: TGTGCCAGCAGAGGCTTATCCTACGAGCAGTACGTC. This translates into CASRGLSYEQYV. The chain has TRBV27 and TRBJ2-7; D is ambiguous. The CDR3 totals 12 residues. Between the trimmed V and J ends, which lost 6 bases and 1 base, there was a span of 7 bases. The germline CDR1 and CDR2 sequences are MNHEY and SMNVEV (reference sequence).

This chain connects TRBV7-9 to TRBJ1-2; D might be TRBD1 (6 bases). V gave up 5 bases and J gave up 3 bases, with 13 bases separating them. CDR1 and CDR2 from the germline V gene are SEHNR and FQNEAQ (reference sequence). This CDR3 is built from 14 residues. CDR3 sequence (DNA): TGTGCCAGCAGCCTCCGGGACACAGACTATGGCTACACCTTC. This codes for CASSLRDTDYGYTF. Full variable domain (outside the CDR3, taken from reference TRBV7-9 and TRBJ1-2): DTGVSQNPRHKITKRGQNVTFRCDPISEHNRLYWYRQTLGQGPEFLTYFQNEAQLEKSRLLSDRFSAERPKGSFSTLEIQRTEQGDSAMYLCASSLRDTDYGYTFGSGTRLTVV.

This clonotype was seen many times. The chain uses TRBV7-6 and TRBJ2-3; 12 nucleotides match TRBD2. After removal of 5 bases from V and 1 base from J, the junction contained 16 bases not matched to a gene. The CDR3 spans 20 residues. The germline CDR1 and CDR2 sequences are SGHVS and FNYEAQ. Here the CDR3 DNA reads TGTGCCAGCAGCGTTAGGTCTAGCGGGGGGGCCATTGGGGGCACAGATACGCAGTATTTT. This encodes CASSVRSSGGAIGGTDTQYF.